This T cell receptor (beta chain) comes out of a study of T cells in Graves' hyperthyroidism and ophthalmopathy. J gave up 6 bases and V 3 bases, and 10 bases lay outside the gene matches. CDR1 is MDHEN and CDR2 is SYDVKM in the germline V gene. CDR3 length: 17 residues. There were TCR beta CDR3 regions amplified from RNA transcripts. HTBI primers were the set used in a first-round RT-PCR of the TCR CDR3. TCRdb used MiXCR to reprocess the multiplex PCR reads, holding one entry per CDR3 protein. The sample lists 130,000 to 150,000 distinct CDR3 sequences, 22% occurring once. Sample: blood. This TCR derives from a woman aged 45-65 years with Graves' hyperthyroidism that later progressed to Graves' ophthalmopathy. The chain uses TRBV28 and TRBJ2-1; 11 nucleotides line up with TRBD2. As DNA, the CDR3 is TGTGCCAGCAGTTTCACATCTCTAGCGGGAGGATCCAATGAGCAGTTCTTC. Translated: CASSFTSLAGGSNEQFF.